This T cell receptor (beta chain) was captured by sequencing in a study of a mutant IDH1 vaccine in newly diagnosed glioma. About the research overall: Eight vaccinations went to patients in weeks 1, 3, 5, 7, 11, 15, 19, 23. Before enrollment, the patients had been treated with radiotherapy alone, temozolomide alone, or both together. Most of them had received both. Following radiotherapy alone, or alongside temozolomide cycles, vaccination was started after an interval of 4-6 weeks.

Worth noting for this clone: Antigen specificity is unknown.

Time point of the sample: week 5, during vaccination. Vaccine doses each comprised 300 ug of mutant IDH1 20-mer peptide, with topical imiquimod. TCRdb's table, derived via immunoSEQ multiplex PCR, lists solely in-frame clones and lacks some. The table has some 60,000 clones, around 89% seen once; the top ten hold roughly 5.1%. The CDR3 is made up of 15 amino acids. The V and J ends lost 6 bases and 0 bases, in that order; junction bases with no gene match: 5. Per the germline V gene, CDR1 is SNHLY and CDR2 is FYNNEI. This sequence was found in a middle-aged woman with glioma. This sequence joins TRBV2 and TRBJ2-5, with 9 nucleotides matching TRBD1. The source was PBMCs, collected from a glioma patient whose treatment included an IDH1 peptide vaccine. The CDR3 region has the DNA TGTGCCAGCAGCTCCGGGACAGGGAACCAAGAGACCCAGTACTTC. It codes for CASSSGTGNQETQYF.